This TCR beta chain was identified in a study of Ad26.COV2.S vaccination and SARS-CoV-2 variants. Profiled with immunoSEQ multiplex PCR; TCRdb holds only in-frame clones, not every one. The sample has 380,000 or so clones, 75% to 90% seen once. The treatment is: around 19 received Ad26.COV2.S at low or high dose, single or two shots; about 5 received placebo; per-sample allocation not given. Samples were taken on day 63 after the first vaccine or placebo injection. V was trimmed by 5 bases and J by 0 bases, leaving 11 bases between them. The CDR3 is 15 residues long. Germline V CDR1 and CDR2: LNHDA, SQIVND (reference sequence).

This sample comprised peripheral blood, obtained in a trial of Ad26.COV2.S vaccine versus placebo. The genes are TRBV19 and TRBJ1-5; D perhaps matches TRBD1 (6 bases). The clonotype was recovered from a person between 18 and 65 years old who received the Ad26.COV2.S COVID-19 vaccine or a placebo. The CDR3 loop is CASSVGQYSNQPQHF. Written as DNA, the CDR3 is TGTGCCAGTAGTGTCGGACAGTATAGCAATCAGCCCCAGCATTTT.